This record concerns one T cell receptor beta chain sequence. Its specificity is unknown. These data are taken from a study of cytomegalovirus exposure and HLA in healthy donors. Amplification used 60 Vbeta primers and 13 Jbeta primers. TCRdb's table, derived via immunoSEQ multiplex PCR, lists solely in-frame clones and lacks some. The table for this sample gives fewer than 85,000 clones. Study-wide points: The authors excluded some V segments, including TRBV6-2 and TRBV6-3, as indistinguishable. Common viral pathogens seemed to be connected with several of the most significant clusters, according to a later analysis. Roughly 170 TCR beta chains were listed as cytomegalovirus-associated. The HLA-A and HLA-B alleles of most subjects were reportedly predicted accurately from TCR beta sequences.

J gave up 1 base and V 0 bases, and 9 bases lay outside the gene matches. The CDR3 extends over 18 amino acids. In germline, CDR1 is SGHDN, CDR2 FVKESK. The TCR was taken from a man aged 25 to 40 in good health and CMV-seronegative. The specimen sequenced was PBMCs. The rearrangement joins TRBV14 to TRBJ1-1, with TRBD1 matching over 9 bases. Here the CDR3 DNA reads TGTGCCAGCAGCCAAGACGGGTACAGGGGGCTTCGGAACACTGAAGCTTTCTTT. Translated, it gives CASSQDGYRGLRNTEAFF.